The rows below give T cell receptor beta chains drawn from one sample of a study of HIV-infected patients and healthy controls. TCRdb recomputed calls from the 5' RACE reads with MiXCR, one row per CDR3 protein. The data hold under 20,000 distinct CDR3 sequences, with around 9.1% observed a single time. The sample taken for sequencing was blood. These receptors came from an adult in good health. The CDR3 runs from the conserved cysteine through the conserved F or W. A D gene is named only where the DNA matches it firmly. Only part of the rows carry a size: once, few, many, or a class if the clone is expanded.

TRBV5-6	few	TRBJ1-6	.	CASSRDSKDSPLHF	TGTGCCAGCAGCCGGGACTCGAAGGATTCACCCCTCCACTTT
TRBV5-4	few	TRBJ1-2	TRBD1	CASSWGQGNYGYTF	TGTGCCAGCAGCTGGGGACAGGGGAACTATGGCTACACCTTC
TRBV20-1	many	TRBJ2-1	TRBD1	CSARDDRVYNEQFF	TGCAGTGCTAGAGATGACAGGGTGTACAATGAGCAGTTCTTC
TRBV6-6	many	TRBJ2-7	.	CASSYYPPQRDEQYF	TGTGCCAGCAGTTACTACCCGCCCCAAAGGGACGAGCAGTACTTC
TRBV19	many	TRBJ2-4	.	CASSPLALGDAKNIQYF	TGTGCCAGTAGTCCCTTGGCCCTGGGAGACGCCAAAAACATTCAGTACTTC
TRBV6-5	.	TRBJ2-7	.	CASSRPGWQGNYEQYF	TGTGCCAGCAGTCGGCCGGGTTGGCAGGGGAACTACGAGCAGTACTTC
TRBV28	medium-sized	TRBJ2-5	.	CASSLVQETQYF	TGTGCCAGCAGTCTAGTTCAAGAGACCCAGTACTTC
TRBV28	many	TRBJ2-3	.	CASSFSVPTTDTQYF	TGTGCCAGCAGTTTCTCGGTCCCTACAACAGATACGCAGTATTTT
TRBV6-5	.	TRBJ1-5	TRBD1	CASGQGKNQPQHF	TGTGCCAGCGGACAGGGGAAAAATCAGCCCCAGCATTTT
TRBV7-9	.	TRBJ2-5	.	CASSFPRERAKETQYF	TGTGCCAGCAGCTTCCCCAGGGAGCGGGCAAAAGAGACCCAGTACTTC
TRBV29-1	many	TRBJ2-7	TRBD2	CSVEVQREGEQYF	TGCAGCGTTGAAGTCCAGCGGGAGGGCGAGCAGTACTTC
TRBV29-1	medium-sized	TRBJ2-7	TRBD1	CSVTGTGSYEQYF	TGCAGCGTGACCGGGACAGGCTCCTACGAGCAGTACTTC
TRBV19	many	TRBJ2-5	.	CASSIGAARLQETQYF	TGTGCCAGTAGTATAGGGGCAGCCCGACTCCAAGAGACCCAGTACTTC
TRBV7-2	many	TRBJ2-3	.	CASSFYLRDDTQYF	TGTGCCAGCAGCTTTTACCTCCGGGATGATACGCAGTATTTT
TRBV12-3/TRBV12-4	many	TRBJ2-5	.	CASRYSGETQYF	TGTGCCAGCAGGTACTCGGGAGAGACCCAGTACTTC
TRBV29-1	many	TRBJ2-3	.	CSADPSTDTQYF	TGCAGCGCCGATCCGAGTACAGATACGCAGTATTTT
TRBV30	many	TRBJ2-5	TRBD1	CAWSVGTGSWETQYF	TGTGCCTGGAGTGTCGGGACAGGGTCATGGGAGACCCAGTACTTC
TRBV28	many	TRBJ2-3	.	CASKPRRGMGTDTQYF	TGTGCCAGCAAACCCAGACGGGGGATGGGCACAGATACGCAGTATTTT